This TCR beta chain was identified during a study of OX40 agonist ivuxolimab in advanced cancers. About the research overall: There were three patients with partial responses, one having hepatocellular carcinoma and two cutaneous melanoma.

CDR3 length equals 14 residues. CDR1 is SEHNR, CDR2 FQNEAQ, per germline (reference sequence). V shed 3 bases and J shed 8 bases, with 16 bases lying between them. TCRdb's copy holds only in-frame clones and misses some; the assay was immunoSEQ multiplex PCR. The table includes roughly 86,000 clones, approximately 90% detected once. The sequence came from an adult with an advanced solid tumor such as melanoma, head and neck, liver or kidney cancer. Sequences were derived from CD4+ or CD8+ T cells sorted from blood, sampled in a trial of the OX40 agonist ivuxolimab. V gene TRBV7-9 combines with J gene TRBJ1-2; maybe TRBD1 (6 bases). The chain's CDR3 is CASSFYRDVQGYTF. The DNA for the CDR3 is TGTGCCAGCAGCTTCTACAGGGACGTGCAAGGCTACACCTTC.